The clone carrying this T cell receptor beta chain was counted once. What it binds is not known. This sample is drawn from a study of T cell responses to AZD1222 COVID-19 vaccine. Points from the study as a whole: The study found vaccine-associated CD4 TCRs spanning spike, dominant at 160-218 and 743-854. The sample set comprised mostly white British donors with more females, and clonal diversity was possibly underestimated. Within unmutated variant regions lay the reported targets of nearly half of spike-specific TCRs.

V trimming: 8 bases; J trimming: 0 bases; junction bases outside the gene matches: 4. Per the germline V gene, CDR1 is SNHLY and CDR2 is FYNNEI. CDR3 length equals 14 residues. Repertoires were generated with immunoSEQ multiplex PCR, while TCRdb's copy carries only in-frame clones and drops some. The data contain roughly 140,000 clones, approximately 78% of them singletons. The TCR was taken from an adult in good health. This sequence joins TRBV2 and TRBJ1-1; 9 nucleotides line up with TRBD1. The sequencing used peripheral blood, collected on day 0 of MenACWY control vaccination. In DNA form, the CDR3 reads TGTGCCAGCCTTCGGGACAGGGTGAACACTGAAGCTTTCTTT. Translating gives CASLRDRVNTEAFF.